These 23 T cell receptor beta chains were all obtained from the same sample, sequenced in a study of shared clonotypes between healthy human individuals. Using immunoSEQ multiplex PCR, the repertoire was profiled, and TCRdb retains in-frame clones only, with some absent. The sample has a few million clones; approximately 94% are singletons. The source material was naive CD4+ T cells sorted from blood. Stated subset: CD45RA+ positively selected. Every receptor here comes from a man younger than 35 in good health.

V usage is TRBV2 and J usage is TRBJ2-7; D remains unclear. Looked up from germline, CDR1 is SNHLY and CDR2 is FYNNEI. This CDR3 spans 11 amino acids. Trimming pared 6 bases from V and 7 bases from J, leaving 10 bases between. The CDR3: CASSTTWEQYF. Written as DNA, the CDR3 is TGTGCCAGCAGCACAACTTGGGAGCAGTACTTC.

The chain links TRBV6-1 to TRBJ2-2, with D unclear. Germline loops: CDR1 MNHNS, CDR2 SASEGT. This CDR3 region has 13 residues. V lost 2 bases, J lost 6 bases, and 7 bases lay in between. The CDR3 region is CASSERLAGELFF. The CDR3 nucleotides read TGTGCCAGCAGTGAAAGACTCGCCGGGGAGCTGTTTTTT.

On this clone itself: Other DNA variants within this sample encode the same CDR3. The V and J genes are TRBV6-1 and TRBJ1-1; D gene uncertain. With 4 bases removed from V and 1 base from J, the gap between germline ends came to 10 bases. The CDR3 spans 14 residues. The germline V gene has CDR1 MNHNS and CDR2 SASEGT. The CDR3 region has the DNA TGTGCCAGCAGTGTTAGGGAGGGGAACACTGAAGCTTTCTTT. It translates to CASSVREGNTEAFF.

The rearrangement links TRBV10-3 to TRBJ1-6, with TRBD1 matching over 12 bases. With V trimmed by 4 bases and J by 5 bases, 6 bases remained unmatched. CDR1 is ENHRY and CDR2 is SYGVKD in the germline V gene. The CDR3 is 17 amino acids. The CDR3 DNA sequence: TGTGCCATCAGTGGGGGGACAGGGGGCCCAGATAATTCACCCCTCCACTTT. It yields the protein CAISGGTGGPDNSPLHF.

The chain joins TRBV7-9 to TRBJ2-5; 16 positions agree with TRBD2. This CDR3 contains 18 residues. Looked up from germline, CDR1 is SEHNR and CDR2 is FQNEAQ (reference sequence). After removal of 5 bases from V and 2 bases from J, the junction contained 8 bases not matched to a gene. The CDR3 here is CASSQGLAGGVVQETQYF. Here the CDR3 DNA reads TGTGCCAGCAGCCAGGGACTAGCGGGAGGGGTGGTGCAAGAGACCCAGTACTTC. The variable domain in full, completed from reference TRBV7-9 and TRBJ2-5, reads DTGVSQNPRHKITKRGQNVTFRCDPISEHNRLYWYRQTLGQGPEFLTYFQNEAQLEKSRLLSDRFSAERPKGSFSTLEIQRTEQGDSAMYLCASSQGLAGGVVQETQYFGPGTRLLVL.

This chain uses TRBV30 with TRBJ1-6; TRBD1 is a possible D gene (5 bases). Trimming took off 0 bases at V and 3 bases at J, with 12 bases between the two ends. The CDR3 is made up of 16 amino acids. Germline V lookup: CDR1 GTSNPN, CDR2 SVGIG (reference sequence). The CDR3, as DNA: TGTGCCTGGAGTGTAAAGGGGACCGTCTATAATTCACCCCTCCACTTT. Protein sequence: CAWSVKGTVYNSPLHF. The variable domain in full, with the rest retrieved from reference TRBV30 and TRBJ1-6, is SQTIHQWPATLVQPVGSPLSLECTVEGTSNPNLYWYRQAAGRGLQLLFYSVGIGQISSEVPQNLSASRPQDRQFILSSKKLLLSDSGFYLCAWSVKGTVYNSPLHFGNGTRLTVT.

The V call is TRBV5-5, the J call TRBJ1-3; D ambiguous. Germline loops: CDR1 SGHKS, CDR2 YYEKEE (reference sequence). Trimming took 4 bases from V and 0 from J, leaving 17 bases between them. This CDR3 spans 17 amino acids. CDR3 protein: CASSPAGGSFSGNTIYF. Here the CDR3 DNA reads TGTGCCAGCAGCCCCGCGGGTGGCTCTTTCTCTGGAAACACCATATATTTT. Full variable domain (rest looked up from reference TRBV5-5 and TRBJ1-3): DAGVTQSPTHLIKTRGQQVTLRCSPISGHKSVSWYQQVLGQGPQFIFQYYEKEERGRGNFPDRFSARQFPNYSSELNVNALLLGDSALYLCASSPAGGSFSGNTIYFGEGSWLTVV.

The chain couples TRBV13 to TRBJ2-7; no reliable D call. CDR1 is PRHDT, CDR2 FYEKMQ, per germline (reference sequence). The germline V and J ends were trimmed by 8 bases and 4 bases, with 0 bases remaining between them. CDR3 size: 8 residues. CDR3 sequence: CASYEQYF. The CDR3 DNA is TGTGCCAGCTACGAGCAGTACTTC.

This clone was detected only once. This chain joins TRBV6-1 and TRBJ1-5, with 7 bases fitting TRBD1. Germline V gene data show CDR1 as MNHNS and CDR2 as SASEGT. The CDR3 contains 16 residues. J was trimmed by 2 bases and V by 4 bases; bases with no gene match: 8. The CDR3 bases are TGTGCCAGCAGTGGAGAGGGGGCCAGGGGCAATCAGCCCCAGCATTTT. Translation: CASSGEGARGNQPQHF.

With respect to this clone: The identical CDR3 is also encoded by other nucleotide sequences in the sample. This chain links TRBV30 with TRBJ2-7; no clear D gene. CDR3 length equals 12 residues. The germline V gene has CDR1 GTSNPN and CDR2 SVGIG (reference sequence). V was clipped by 0 bases and J by 2 bases, with 5 bases between them. CDR3 DNA: TGTGCCTGGAGTGTGGATCCCTACGAGCAGTACTTC. It specifies CAWSVDPYEQYF.

On this clone: The same CDR3 also results from other DNA sequences found in this sample. V and J are TRBV10-3 and TRBJ1-1; D perhaps matches TRBD1 (5 bases). V was cut by 2 bases and J by 3 bases, with 10 bases left in between. CDR1 is ENHRY and CDR2 is SYGVKD in the germline V gene. There are 14 residues in the CDR3. The CDR3 is CAISERGGDTEAFF. The CDR3, as DNA: TGTGCCATCAGTGAGAGGGGAGGGGACACTGAAGCTTTCTTT.

The chain uses TRBV29-1 and TRBJ2-3; 9 nucleotides line up with TRBD2. V dropped 3 bases and J dropped 1; count of bases not matched to a gene: 8. This CDR3 has 16 residues. Germline CDR1 and CDR2: SQVTM and ANQGSEA. The CDR3 DNA sequence: TGCAGCGTTGATAATCCGGGACTAGCCGGCACAGATACGCAGTATTTT. Its translation: CSVDNPGLAGTDTQYF.

As to this clone: At the DNA level, this CDR3 is encoded by other sequences in the same sample as well. The chain carries TRBV18 and TRBJ1-2, with D uncertain. The V end lost 6 bases, the J end lost 2 bases, and 7 bases lay between the germline ends. The germline gives CDR1 KGHSH, CDR2 LQKENI. The CDR3 loop spans 12 amino acids. Here the CDR3 DNA reads TGTGCCAGCTCGGACGGAAACTATGGCTACACCTTC. It translates to CASSDGNYGYTF.

This chain links TRBV5-8 with TRBJ1-4, with D unclear. V dropped 3 bases and J dropped 11 bases, with 14 bases sitting between them. Looked up from germline, CDR1 is SGHTS and CDR2 is YDEGEE. The CDR3 length is 13 residues. CDR3 sequence: CASSSSTVVKLFF. CDR3 coding DNA: TGTGCCAGCAGCTCGTCTACAGTAGTCAAACTGTTTTTT.

The chain is built from TRBV5-1 and TRBJ2-2; D tentatively reads TRBD1 or TRBD2 (5 bases each). The CDR3 runs to 17 residues. Between the trimmed V and J ends, which lost 2 bases and 1 base, there was a span of 15 bases. Germline CDR1 is SGHRS and CDR2 is YFSETQ. The CDR3 sequence: CASSLDHRDGNTGELFF. The CDR3 DNA sequence: TGCGCCAGCAGCTTAGACCACCGGGACGGGAACACCGGGGAGCTGTTTTTT.

The chain employs TRBV7-2 and TRBJ1-2; tentative D call: TRBD1 (6 bases). Germline V gene data show CDR1 as SGHTA and CDR2 as FQGNSA. The V end lost 1 base, the J end lost 5 bases, and 14 bases lay between the germline ends. CDR3 length: 15 amino acids. CDR3 nucleotides: TGTGCCAGCAGCTTAGACAGGGTGATGGGGTATGGCTACACCTTC. This gives the protein CASSLDRVMGYGYTF.

The chain combines TRBV29-1 with TRBJ1-1; D is perhaps TRBD1 (5 bases). V lost 8 bases and J 1 base, leaving 14 bases between the germline ends. The CDR3 runs 13 residues. Germline V gene lookup returns CDR1 SQVTM and CDR2 ANQGSEA. The CDR3 DNA reads TGCAGCACTCTCGGGACCTCGAACACTGAAGCTTTCTTT. Amino acids: CSTLGTSNTEAFF.

The CDR3 reads CASSLDISYNEQFF. The CDR3 nucleotides are TGTGCCAGCAGCTTAGACATCTCCTACAATGAGCAGTTCTTC. The genes are TRBV7-6 and TRBJ2-1; D remains ambiguous. CDR3 length: 14 residues. V was clipped by 1 base and J by 0 bases, with 4 bases between them. CDR1 is SGHVS and CDR2 is FNYEAQ in the germline V gene.

The chain is built from TRBV6-6 and TRBJ2-1; no clear D gene. This CDR3 has 10 amino acids. V lost 8 bases, J lost 9 bases, and 8 bases lay in between. Germline V lookup: CDR1 MNHNY, CDR2 SVGAGI (reference sequence). The CDR3 loop reads CASWQGEQFF. The CDR3 DNA is TGTGCCAGCTGGCAAGGTGAGCAGTTCTTC.

The chain combines TRBV4-3 with TRBJ2-6; TRBD1 aligns across 8 bases. V trimming: 1 base; J trimming: 2 bases; junction bases outside the gene matches: 4. This CDR3 has 17 residues. Germline CDR1 reads LGHNA; CDR2 reads YSLEER. The CDR3 region is CASSQGAGGAGANVLTF. The DNA for the CDR3 is TGCGCCAGCAGCCAAGGGGCAGGGGGCGCTGGGGCCAACGTCCTGACTTTC.

In the case of this clone: This CDR3 is also generated by other DNA sequences in the sample. The J gene is TRBJ1-1, the V gene TRBV28; D unclear. V was cut by 2 bases and J by 4 bases, with 2 bases left in between. This CDR3 contains 11 residues. The germline V gene has CDR1 MDHEN and CDR2 SYDVKM. The CDR3 here is CASSLGTEAFF. CDR3 DNA: TGTGCCAGCAGTTTAGGCACTGAAGCTTTCTTT.

This chain links TRBV7-8 with TRBJ1-6; D perhaps matches TRBD1 (5 bases). With 2 bases removed from V and 8 bases from J, the gap between germline ends came to 13 bases. CDR1 and CDR2 from the germline V gene are SGHVS and FQNEAQ. This CDR3 comprises 15 residues. CDR3 DNA sequence: TGTGCCAGCAGCTTATTTTCCAGGGAGGATTCACCCCTCCACTTT. Translation: CASSLFSREDSPLHF.

On this clone: The same CDR3 arises from other DNA sequences in this sample as well. This rearrangement joins TRBV5-6 to TRBJ1-2, with 8 bases that match TRBD1. V lost 4 bases and J lost 1; bases outside the gene matches: 3. CDR1 is SGHDT and CDR2 is YYEEEE in the germline V gene. The CDR3 spans 14 residues. The CDR3 coding sequence is TGTGCCAGCAGCCCCGACAGGGGTAACTATGGCTACACCTTC. Encoded protein: CASSPDRGNYGYTF.